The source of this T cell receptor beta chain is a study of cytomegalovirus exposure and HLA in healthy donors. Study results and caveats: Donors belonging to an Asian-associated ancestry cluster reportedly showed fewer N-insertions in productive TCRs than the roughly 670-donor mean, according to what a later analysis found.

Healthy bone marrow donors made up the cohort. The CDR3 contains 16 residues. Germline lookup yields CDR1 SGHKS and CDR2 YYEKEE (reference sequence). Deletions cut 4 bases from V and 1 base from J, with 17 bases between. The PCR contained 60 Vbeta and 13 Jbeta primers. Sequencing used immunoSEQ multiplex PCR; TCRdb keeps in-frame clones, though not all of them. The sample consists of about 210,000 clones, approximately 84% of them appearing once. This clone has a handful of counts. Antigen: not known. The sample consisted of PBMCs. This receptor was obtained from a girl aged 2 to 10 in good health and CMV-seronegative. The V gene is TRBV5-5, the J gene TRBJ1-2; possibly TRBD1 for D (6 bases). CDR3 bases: TGTGCCAGCAGCCTGAGAGGCAGGGGTGGTAACTATGGCTACACCTTC. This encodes CASSLRGRGGNYGYTF.